The entry below describes one T cell receptor (beta chain). No cognate antigen has been identified for it. Base qualities are not provided; no much larger clone lies one nucleotide away. This sample is part of a study of T cell repertoires in cytomegalovirus infection (dated by TCRdb to about 2019). Context from the whole study: Alongside well-studied HLA-B-restricted epitopes, the peptide stimulations were aimed at recently identified HLA-C-restricted CMV epitopes, whose presentation resists viral immunomodulation. Donor HLA type was relevant to the analysis, because carriage of CMV infection together with the matching HLA type was indicated by public TCR beta signatures. Overall study outcomes, separate from this receptor: The ex vivo response was dominated by HLA-C-restricted CMV-specific TCR beta clonotypes, and the single most frequent clonotype in two of eight donors was supplied by these HLA-C-restricted clonotypes. In both this cohort and an independent cohort of 352 donors, the cumulative frequency of public TCR beta family members distinguished carriers of CMV infection plus the relevant HLA type.

Between the V and J ends, shortened by 3 bases and 8 bases respectively, the junction contains 7 bases. According to the germline V gene (reference sequence), CDR1 reads LNHDA and CDR2 reads SQIVND. The CDR3 sequence holds 11 residues, the cysteine and phenylalanine included. Just CDR3 DNA is preserved here, 33 bases in frame from base 1. Sequencing used an Illumina HiSeq 1500. TCRdb reworked the public reads: Q25 trimming with fastp, MiXCR clone assembly, productive beta chains retained. Each CDR3 protein gets just one entry, which takes the most common genes and DNA from the rows behind it. For this sample there are over 120,000 distinct CDR3 sequences; about 31% appear just once. The top ten hold 45% to 60% of the sample. The meaning of the sample's treatment or condition label: in vitro stimulation with specific CMV peptide epitopes to enrich CMV-specific T cells.

The chain joins TRBV19 to TRBJ1-1, with TRBD1 tentatively as D gene (6 bases match). The sample in question was CD8+ T cells from cultured PBMCs, obtained from culture after CMV antigen stimulation. The clonotype was recovered from a human donor in good health (CMV status not recorded). Some clones in this sample may be carry-over from other donors' samples. At the DNA level, the sequence is TGTGCCAGTAGTATCGGACAGGAAGCTTTCTTT. Its protein is CASSIGQEAFF.